Below, 28 T cell receptor beta chains from the same sample are listed, as sequenced in a study of cytomegalovirus exposure and HLA in healthy donors. PCR used 60 Vbeta primers and 13 Jbeta primers. Using immunoSEQ multiplex PCR, the repertoire was profiled, and TCRdb retains in-frame clones only, with some absent. The table records about 200,000 clones, about 89% of them present only once. The specimen sequenced was PBMCs. These receptors were collected from a young man in good health and CMV-seronegative.

The rearrangement links TRBV10-3 to TRBJ1-3; 9 positions match TRBD1. Losses at the gene ends were 2 bases for V and 4 bases for J; bases not matched to a gene: 0. The CDR3 sequence is 14 residues long. Germline CDR1 is ENHRY and CDR2 is SYGVKD. This CDR3 is CAISETGGGNTIYF. CDR3 bases: TGTGCCATCAGTGAGACAGGGGGCGGAAACACCATATATTTT.

The chain joins TRBV6-1 to TRBJ1-2; D may be TRBD1 (5 bases). The CDR3 is made up of 12 amino acids. V lost 6 bases and J lost 4, with 9 bases in between. CDR1 is MNHNS and CDR2 is SASEGT in the germline V gene. DNA for the CDR3: TGTGCCAGCAGGGGGGGGATCTATGGCTACACCTTC. Encoded protein: CASRGGIYGYTF.

The genes are TRBV6-7 and TRBJ2-2; a possible D gene is TRBD1 (5 bases). TRBV6-7 is assigned to the ORF class and has an uncertain function. This CDR3 is built from 19 residues. V was cut by 4 bases and J by 3 bases, with 24 bases left in between. The CDR3 reads CASSLDLGAVDKDTGELFF. The CDR3 region has the DNA TGTGCCAGCAGTTTAGACTTAGGGGCGGTCGATAAAGACACCGGGGAGCTGTTTTTT.

In this sample, this clone turned up a few times. The CDR3 loop reads CASSLTTQGPGYEQYF. For the CDR3, the DNA is TGTGCCAGCAGCCTCACTACCCAGGGCCCGGGCTACGAGCAGTACTTC. The V gene is TRBV7-2, the J gene TRBJ2-7; possibly TRBD1 for D (5 bases). From germline, CDR1 is SGHTA and CDR2 FQGNSA. The CDR3 sequence is 16 residues long. V gave up 5 bases and J gave up 3 bases, with 20 bases separating them.

The rearrangement links TRBV11-3 to TRBJ2-2; D uncertain. Germline V gene data show CDR1 as SGHNT and CDR2 as YENEEA. The CDR3 covers 15 residues. The V and J ends lost 4 bases and 0 bases respectively, with 9 bases between them. CDR3: CASSSDNTNTGELFF. The CDR3 coding sequence is TGTGCCAGCAGCTCCGACAACACGAACACCGGGGAGCTGTTTTTT.

J is TRBJ2-7 and V is TRBV5-1; 7 bases fit TRBD1. The CDR3 sequence is 12 residues long. Trimming removed 5 bases from V and 5 bases from J; junction bases left unmatched: 4. CDR1 and CDR2 from the germline V gene are SGHRS and YFSETQ. The CDR3 region is CASRQTGNEQYF. For the CDR3, the DNA is TGCGCCAGCAGACAGACAGGGAACGAGCAGTACTTC. The full variable domain, its missing parts supplied by reference TRBV5-1 and TRBJ2-7, is KAGVTQTPRYLIKTRGQQVTLSCSPISGHRSVSWYQQTPGQGLQFLFEYFSETQRNKGNFPGRFSGRQFSNSRSEMNVSTLELGDSALYLCASRQTGNEQYFGPGTRLTVT.

V and J are TRBV11-2 and TRBJ2-3, with TRBD2 as a possible D gene (6 bases). CDR3 length: 17 residues. V was pared by 2 bases and J by 0 bases, with 15 bases between. Germline lookup yields CDR1 SGHAT and CDR2 FQNNGV. CDR3 amino acids: CASSLRFSGPSTDTQYF. The CDR3 region has the DNA TGTGCCAGCAGCTTAAGATTTAGCGGACCTAGCACAGATACGCAGTATTTT.

V gene TRBV5-8 combines with J gene TRBJ2-3, with D possibly matching TRBD2 (5 bases). CDR1 is SGHTS and CDR2 is YDEGEE in the germline V gene. This CDR3 is built from 14 residues. The V end lost 5 bases, the J end lost 6 bases, and 16 bases lay between the germline ends. CDR3 sequence (DNA): TGTGCCAGCAGGACTTCCCTAGCTTCGGATACGCAGTATTTT. Its translation: CASRTSLASDTQYF.

The chain links TRBV7-9 to TRBJ1-1, with 8 bases aligning to TRBD1. Germline V gene sequence: CDR1 SEHNR, CDR2 FQNEAQ (reference sequence). J was trimmed by 3 bases and V by 5 bases; bases with no gene match: 11. The CDR3 is 16 residues long. The CDR3 region has the DNA TGTGCCAGCAGCCCGGACAGGGTACCCATAGACACTGAAGCTTTCTTT. Residues: CASSPDRVPIDTEAFF.

The V and J genes are TRBV10-1 and TRBJ1-2; 8 bases line up with TRBD1. V shed 0 bases, J shed 4 bases, and the junction held 4 bases outside the gene matches. CDR3 length: 15 amino acids. The germline V gene encodes CDR1 WNHNN and CDR2 SYGVQD (reference sequence). Here the CDR3 reads CASSESTGVGYGYTF. The CDR3 DNA reads TGCGCCAGCAGTGAGTCGACAGGGGTAGGCTATGGCTACACCTTC.

The V gene is TRBV28, the J gene TRBJ2-7, with 9 bases that match TRBD2. V lost 10 bases and J lost 6; bases outside the gene matches: 13. CDR1 and CDR2 from the germline V gene are MDHEN and SYDVKM. CDR3 length: 14 residues. CDR3 in DNA: TGTGCCATCACTAGGGGACTAGCTCTTTCCGAGCAGTACTTC. Amino acid sequence: CAITRGLALSEQYF.

The gene calls are TRBV25-1 and TRBJ1-5, with D maybe TRBD1 (5 bases). Trimming removed 1 base at V and 5 bases at J, with 15 bases between. The CDR3 runs to 16 residues. Germline V gene sequence: CDR1 MGHDK, CDR2 SYGVNS. This CDR3 reads CASSELRGGRYQPQHF. CDR3 bases: TGTGCCAGCAGTGAATTGCGGGGGGGAAGATATCAGCCCCAGCATTTT.

This chain uses TRBV27 with TRBJ1-1; D gene unclear. The germline V gene encodes CDR1 MNHEY and CDR2 SMNVEV (reference sequence). This CDR3 region has 11 residues. V shed 4 bases and J shed 3 bases, with 3 bases lying between them. The CDR3 protein is CASSSYTEAFF. In DNA form, the CDR3 reads TGTGCCAGCAGTTCCTACACTGAAGCTTTCTTT.

The chain uses TRBV5-1 and TRBJ1-4; D is unresolved. CDR1 SGHRS and CDR2 YFSETQ come from the germline V gene. This CDR3 is 16 amino acids long. Trimming pared 0 bases from V and 7 bases from J, leaving 16 bases between. CDR3 in amino acids: CASSLEGPRGGEKLFF. CDR3 sequence (DNA): TGCGCCAGCAGCTTGGAAGGCCCTCGCGGAGGTGAAAAACTGTTTTTT.

The chain uses TRBV20-1 and TRBJ2-5; D ambiguous. V was pared by 5 bases and J by 4 bases, with 8 bases between. The CDR3 totals 11 residues. Germline V gene lookup returns CDR1 DFQATT and CDR2 SNEGSKA (reference sequence). CDR3 sequence reads: CSAFSRETQYF. CDR3 nucleotide sequence: TGCAGTGCTTTTAGCCGAGAGACCCAGTACTTC.

The genes are TRBV28 and TRBJ1-4; TRBD1 matches 10 bases. The V and J ends lost 4 bases and 7 bases, in that order; junction bases with no gene match: 12. Germline V gene data show CDR1 as MDHEN and CDR2 as SYDVKM. The CDR3 runs to 17 residues. DNA for the CDR3: TGTGCCAGCAGTTCTCCCAGACAGGGGGCACGAAGTGAAAAACTGTTTTTT. Protein sequence: CASSSPRQGARSEKLFF.

This clone was counted between two and nine times. This sequence joins TRBV5-1 and TRBJ2-5; 8 nucleotides align to TRBD1. With the DNA end fitting TRBJ2-7 better, the J assignment may be wrong. The germline CDR1 and CDR2 sequences are SGHRS and YFSETQ. CDR3 size: 15 residues. The CDR3: CASSRDRGYSYEQYF. The CDR3 DNA reads TGCGCCAGCAGCCGTGACAGGGGTTATTCCTACGAGCAGTACTTC.

The J gene is TRBJ2-7, the V gene TRBV5-4, with a weak D call TRBD1 (6 bases). Germline loops: CDR1 SGHNT, CDR2 YYREEE (reference sequence). This CDR3 has 14 residues. Trimming stripped 2 bases from V and 6 bases from J, with 15 bases between. CDR3 nucleotide sequence: TGTGCCAGCAGCTTTGGGACAAATAGCTGCGAGCAGTACTTC. Translation: CASSFGTNSCEQYF.

J is TRBJ2-7 and V is TRBV11-2; a possible D gene is TRBD1 (6 bases). Trimming left V 4 bases short and J 5 bases short, with 18 bases between. CDR3 length: 15 residues. The germline CDR1 and CDR2 sequences are SGHAT and FQNNGV. This CDR3 is CASSWILGPGDEQYF. The DNA for the CDR3 is TGTGCCAGCAGCTGGATTTTAGGCCCAGGGGACGAGCAGTACTTC.

V and J are TRBV2 and TRBJ2-1; D possibly corresponds to TRBD1 (6 bases). CDR3 length equals 13 residues. CDR1 is SNHLY and CDR2 is FYNNEI in the germline V gene. Trimming shortened V by 8 bases and J by 3 bases, and 11 bases separated the two germline ends. The CDR3, as DNA: TGTGCCAGCTCTCGACAGGTCTACAATGAGCAGTTCTTC. Its protein is CASSRQVYNEQFF.

V gene TRBV10-1 combines with J gene TRBJ2-7; a possible D gene is TRBD1 (6 bases). The V gene lost 8 bases and the J gene lost 7 bases, with 12 bases spanning the gap. Germline-derived CDR1 and CDR2 are WNHNN and SYGVQD (reference sequence). This CDR3 region has 11 residues. CDR3 sequence (DNA): TGCGCCAGCGGCAGGGGTCGGGAGCAGTACTTC. Protein: CASGRGREQYF.

The chain employs TRBV28 and TRBJ1-2, with unresolved D. The CDR3 runs to 13 residues. V was pared by 4 bases and J by 8 bases, with 14 bases between. Germline CDR1 and CDR2: MDHEN and SYDVKM. CDR3 coding DNA: TGTGCCAGCAGTTCGGGGAGGCGGATCGGCTACACCTTC. Residues: CASSSGRRIGYTF.

CDR3 DNA: TGTGCCAGTAGTACGCCGGGACAGGGGATCGGTGGCTACACCTTC. Protein sequence: CASSTPGQGIGGYTF. This chain links TRBV19 with TRBJ1-2; 10 nucleotides match TRBD1. V was pared by 4 bases and J by 7 bases, with 9 bases of the junction left unmatched. The length of the CDR3 is 15 residues. Germline values: CDR1 LNHDA, CDR2 SQIVND (reference sequence). The full variable domain, with the rest looked up from reference TRBV19 and TRBJ1-2, is DGGITQSPKYLFRKEGQNVTLSCEQNLNHDAMYWYRQDPGQGLRLIYYSQIVNDFQKGDIAEGYSVSREKKESFPLTVTSAQKNPTAFYLCASSTPGQGIGGYTFGSGTRLTVV.

This clone was detected only once. The V call is TRBV7-9, the J call TRBJ2-5; TRBD2 matches at 8 bases. The J call may be in error: the DNA end matches TRBJ2-7 better. The CDR3 has 15 amino acids. The germline V gene has CDR1 SEHNR and CDR2 FQNEAQ (reference sequence). The CDR3 DNA sequence: TGTGCCAGCGGGAACCAGCTAGCGGGTACCTACGAGCAGTACTTC. Encoded protein: CASGNQLAGTYEQYF.

The chain joins TRBV5-6 to TRBJ2-2, with 8 positions matching TRBD2. The germline V gene has CDR1 SGHDT and CDR2 YYEEEE. The CDR3 length is 15 residues. J gave up 7 bases and V 5 bases, and 10 bases lay outside the gene matches. CDR3: CASRLRGATVGELFF. CDR3 sequence (DNA): TGTGCCAGCAGACTGCGGGGGGCTACAGTCGGGGAGCTGTTTTTT.

The count of this clone is one. CDR3 nucleotides: TGTGCCAGCAGTGGACAGGATGAGCAGTTCTTC. Encoded protein: CASSGQDEQFF. The chain links TRBV6-5 to TRBJ2-1, with 7 bases aligning to TRBD1. The germline V gene has CDR1 MNHEY and CDR2 SVGAGI. V trimming: 5 bases; J trimming: 8 bases; junction bases outside the gene matches: 0. The CDR3 has 11 amino acids.

The chain combines TRBV5-6 with TRBJ1-6; D uncertain. V dropped 9 bases and J dropped 9 bases, with 19 bases sitting between them. The V gene's germline CDR1 is SGHDT and CDR2 YYEEEE. This CDR3 has 14 residues. CDR3 sequence reads: CATAASIRGSPLHF. The CDR3 nucleotides read TGTGCCACAGCAGCATCCATACGGGGTTCACCCCTCCACTTT.

The rearrangement joins TRBV6-5 to TRBJ2-1; D may be TRBD2 (5 bases). V was shortened by 6 bases and J by 0 bases, with 12 bases between the two germline ends. Germline CDR1 is MNHEY and CDR2 is SVGAGI. CDR3 length: 15 amino acids. The CDR3 region is CASSSLGSSYNEQFF. The CDR3 nucleotides read TGTGCCAGCAGCTCACTAGGGAGCTCCTACAATGAGCAGTTCTTC.